This T cell receptor (beta chain) was recovered during a study of blood T cell repertoires in COVID-19. Overall study: COVID-19 samples from acute and convalescent phases originated in the United States, Italy and Spain.

Participants, roughly 18 to 90 years old, spanned around 26 US areas. Participants' reported clinical history set cohort assignment. Under the authors' procedure: Estimation of nucleated cell counts was performed using reference gene primer amplification. Measured with immunoSEQ multiplex PCR; TCRdb has only the in-frame clones, and not every one. The V and J calls and the clone size are those of that table, but D and trimming were determined from the DNA. The sample consists of about 170,000 clones, approximately 89% of them appearing once. Sequenced sample: PBMCs or T cells enriched from blood (not recorded which). The receptor was isolated from a woman aged 18-29 years who had recovered from COVID-19.

CDR3 nucleotide sequence: TGTGCCAGCAGGCGAGGGTTCGGCACCGGGGAGCTGTTTTTT. Its translation: CASRRGFGTGELFF. The genes are TRBV6-5 and TRBJ2-2; possible D gene TRBD2, 5 bases. CDR1 and CDR2 from the germline V gene are MNHEY and SVGAGI. V shed 6 bases and J shed 4 bases, with 12 bases lying between them. This CDR3 is 14 amino acids long.